A single sample is the source of the 22 T cell receptor beta chains below, sequenced in a study of shared clonotypes between healthy human individuals. The data were produced by immunoSEQ multiplex PCR, yet TCRdb's version contains in-frame clones alone and is incomplete. Altogether over 2 million clones are present, 80% to 95% being singletons, with the ten largest covering 0.37%. The sequenced sample was naive CD4+ T cells from PBMCs. Subset reported: CD45RA+ positively selected. These receptors were collected from a man aged 18 to 30 in good health. Some clones in this sample may be carry-over from other donors' samples.

The gene calls are TRBV27 and TRBJ2-7; D perhaps matches TRBD2 (5 bases). V was clipped by 6 bases and J by 2 bases, with 11 bases between them. The CDR3 sequence is 13 residues long. The germline V gene has CDR1 MNHEY and CDR2 SMNVEV (reference sequence). The CDR3 loop is CASRYSVTYEQYF. CDR3 in DNA: TGTGCCAGCAGGTATAGCGTTACCTACGAGCAGTACTTC.

The rearrangement links TRBV19 to TRBJ2-1; 8 bases align to TRBD2. The J segment lost 5 bases and the V segment lost 10 bases, leaving 4 bases of the junction unmatched. The V gene's germline CDR1 is LNHDA and CDR2 SQIVND (reference sequence). The CDR3 contains 12 residues. CDR3 sequence reads: CATGLENNEQFF. For the CDR3, the DNA is TGTGCCACGGGACTAGAAAACAATGAGCAGTTCTTC.

The chain combines TRBV2 with TRBJ2-1; D is ambiguous. V lost 8 bases and J lost 7, with 12 bases in between. The CDR3 contains 12 residues. The V gene's germline CDR1 is SNHLY and CDR2 FYNNEI. As DNA, the CDR3 is TGTGCCAGCCTTCCTCTAGTTAATGAGCAGTTCTTC. It codes for CASLPLVNEQFF.

With respect to this clone: Other DNA sequences in this specimen translate into the identical CDR3. The chain has TRBV5-6 and TRBJ1-2; 8 nucleotides line up with TRBD1. CDR3 length equals 14 residues. Germline V lookup: CDR1 SGHDT, CDR2 YYEEEE. V trimming: 2 bases; J trimming: 5 bases; junction bases outside the gene matches: 5. CDR3 coding DNA: TGTGCCAGCAGCTTAGACAGGGGAGGGTATGGCTACACCTTC. The encoded protein is CASSLDRGGYGYTF.

This chain connects TRBV5-1 to TRBJ2-7, with 9 bases identical to TRBD1. V was clipped by 4 bases and J by 10 bases; unmatched bases: 6. Looked up from germline, CDR1 is SGHRS and CDR2 is YFSETQ. The CDR3 is 12 residues long. The CDR3 sequence: CASSERDRVQYF. The DNA of the CDR3 is TGCGCCAGCAGCGAACGGGACAGGGTTCAGTACTTC.

This clone was picked up one time. The V gene is TRBV4-1, the J gene TRBJ2-2; a possible D gene is TRBD1 (5 bases). V gave up 0 bases and J gave up 5 bases, with 13 bases separating them. The CDR3 totals 16 residues. The germline gives CDR1 MGHRA, CDR2 YSYEKL. The CDR3 region has the DNA TGCGCCAGCAGCCAAGATCGTGGGGCCGATACCGGGGAGCTGTTTTTT. Translated: CASSQDRGADTGELFF.

The chain joins TRBV5-1 to TRBJ1-4; TRBD1 aligns across 9 bases. In germline, CDR1 is SGHRS, CDR2 YFSETQ. The CDR3 has 13 amino acids. The J segment lost 10 bases and the V segment lost 4 bases, leaving 5 bases of the junction unmatched. The DNA for the CDR3 is TGCGCCAGCAGCCGGGACAGGGAGGGAAAACTGTTTTTT. It codes for CASSRDREGKLFF.

The chain is built from TRBV6-5 and TRBJ1-6, with a possible D match to TRBD1 (5 bases). CDR1 is MNHEY and CDR2 is SVGAGI in the germline V gene. Deletions cut 5 bases from V and 10 bases from J, with 15 bases between. This CDR3 comprises 14 residues. CDR3 region: CASSQNRRGSPLHF. DNA of the CDR3: TGTGCCAGCAGTCAGAACAGGCGCGGGTCACCCCTCCACTTT.

This sequence joins TRBV18 and TRBJ2-5, with TRBD2 identical over 11 bases. J gave up 5 bases and V 5 bases, and 7 bases lay outside the gene matches. Germline V CDR1 and CDR2: KGHSH, LQKENI. The CDR3 length is 15 residues. The CDR3 nucleotides are TGTGCCAGCTCAAAGGGACTAGCGGCACCCGAGACCCAGTACTTC. Its protein is CASSKGLAAPETQYF.

V and J are TRBV2 and TRBJ1-5; maybe TRBD1 (5 bases). V was clipped by 6 bases and J by 7 bases, with 16 bases between them. This CDR3 comprises 14 residues. Germline V CDR1 and CDR2: SNHLY, FYNNEI. CDR3 amino acids: CASRDDQGAQPQHF. The CDR3, as DNA: TGTGCCAGCAGAGACGACCAGGGCGCCCAGCCCCAGCATTTT.

The gene calls are TRBV18 and TRBJ1-1, with 9 bases matching TRBD1. This CDR3 is 14 amino acids long. Germline V gives CDR1 KGHSH, CDR2 LQKENI. The J segment lost 6 bases and the V segment lost 4 bases, leaving 6 bases of the junction unmatched. The chain's CDR3 is CASSQDRGEAEAFF. Written as DNA, the CDR3 is TGTGCCAGCTCACAGGACAGGGGCGAAGCTGAAGCTTTCTTT.

This clone was seen only once. The rearrangement links TRBV11-2 to TRBJ1-2; no firm D call. This CDR3 comprises 16 residues. Trimming removed 2 bases from V and 4 bases from J, with 17 bases in between. Germline V CDR1 and CDR2: SGHAT, FQNNGV. CDR3 sequence (DNA): TGTGCCAGCAGCTTACACCCGGAGCCCGACTCCTATGGCTACACCTTC. Encoded protein: CASSLHPEPDSYGYTF.

V and J are TRBV19 and TRBJ2-7; TRBD2 aligns across 12 bases. The germline V gene has CDR1 LNHDA and CDR2 SQIVND (reference sequence). The CDR3 totals 16 residues. V was pared by 4 bases and J by 7 bases, with 11 bases of the junction left unmatched. The CDR3 DNA is TGTGCCAGTAGTAGGGCTAGCGGGAGGGCCGGGAGTGAGCAGTACTTC. It translates to CASSRASGRAGSEQYF. Full variable domain (rest looked up from reference TRBV19 and TRBJ2-7): DGGITQSPKYLFRKEGQNVTLSCEQNLNHDAMYWYRQDPGQGLRLIYYSQIVNDFQKGDIAEGYSVSREKKESFPLTVTSAQKNPTAFYLCASSRASGRAGSEQYFGPGTRLTVT.

This clone was observed a handful of times. Other DNA sequences within the sample encode an identical CDR3. The rearrangement joins TRBV19 to TRBJ1-1; D is perhaps TRBD1 (5 bases). V lost 1 base, J lost 1 base, and 10 bases lay in between. The CDR3 length is 15 residues. Germline assignment: CDR1 LNHDA and CDR2 SQIVND (reference sequence). Here the CDR3 DNA reads TGTGCCAGTAGTATAGGGAGGGGTCGGAACACTGAAGCTTTCTTT. Amino acids: CASSIGRGRNTEAFF.

The chain employs TRBV25-1 and TRBJ1-2; tentative D call: TRBD1 (5 bases). CDR1 is MGHDK, CDR2 SYGVNS, per germline. The CDR3 is 15 residues long. Deletions cut 2 bases from V and 2 bases from J, with 12 bases between. CDR3 protein: CASSEGGASNYGYTF. CDR3 bases: TGTGCCAGCAGTGAAGGAGGGGCTTCGAACTATGGCTACACCTTC.

The rearrangement joins TRBV7-2 to TRBJ2-7; 7 bases are a match to TRBD2. Losses at the gene ends were 0 bases for V and 0 bases for J; bases not matched to a gene: 11. This CDR3 has 18 amino acids. Germline loops: CDR1 SGHTA, CDR2 FQGNSA. The CDR3 nucleotides read TGTGCCAGCAGCTTAGCGCTATCGGCTAGCGGTTCCTCCTACGAGCAGTACTTC. Protein product: CASSLALSASGSSYEQYF.

Note on this clone: Other DNA sequences in this specimen translate into the identical CDR3. This chain uses TRBV19 with TRBJ1-1; perhaps TRBD1 as D (6 bases). This CDR3 spans 13 amino acids. Germline loops: CDR1 LNHDA, CDR2 SQIVND (reference sequence). The germline V and J ends were trimmed by 9 bases and 2 bases, with 13 bases remaining between them. CDR3: CASSLQGNTEAFF. CDR3 bases: TGTGCCAGCTCCCTACAGGGTAACACTGAAGCTTTCTTT.

The chain employs TRBV2 and TRBJ2-7; unclear D gene. This CDR3 is built from 14 residues. Germline V gene sequence: CDR1 SNHLY, CDR2 FYNNEI. V lost 6 bases, J lost 0 bases, and 12 bases lay in between. The CDR3 region is CASSTPYPSYEQYF. The CDR3 DNA follows: TGTGCCAGCAGCACTCCCTACCCCTCCTACGAGCAGTACTTC. The variable domain in full, completed from reference TRBV2 and TRBJ2-7, reads EPEVTQTPSHQVTQMGQEVILRCVPISNHLYFYWYRQILGQKVEFLVSFYNNEISEKSEIFDDQFSVERPDGSNFTLKIRSTKLEDSAMYFCASSTPYPSYEQYFGPGTRLTVT.

The chain employs TRBV5-8 and TRBJ1-5, with 9 bases identical to TRBD1. Germline V CDR1 and CDR2: SGHTS, YDEGEE. The trim removed 2 bases at V and 7 bases at J, leaving 10 bases unmatched. The CDR3 is 16 amino acids. CDR3 loop: CASSLLGQGSRQPQHF. CDR3 coding DNA: TGTGCCAGCAGCTTATTGGGACAGGGCAGTCGGCAGCCCCAGCATTTT.

The gene calls are TRBV5-6 and TRBJ2-7, with D perhaps assigned TRBD1 or TRBD2 (5 bases each). V was clipped by 4 bases and J by 2 bases, with 19 bases between them. CDR1 and CDR2 from the germline V gene are SGHDT and YYEEEE. This CDR3 has 16 residues. CDR3 residues: CASSTSRARVTYEQYF. CDR3 nucleotide sequence: TGTGCCAGCAGCACAAGCAGGGCGAGGGTTACCTACGAGCAGTACTTC.

The chain links TRBV18 to TRBJ1-3; 10 positions agree with TRBD1. The CDR3 sequence is 15 residues long. The germline V gene encodes CDR1 KGHSH and CDR2 LQKENI. J gave up 4 bases and V 4 bases, and 4 bases lay outside the gene matches. CDR3 residues: CASSRQGALGNTIYF. CDR3 sequence (DNA): TGTGCCAGCTCACGACAGGGGGCGCTCGGAAACACCATATATTTT.

This chain connects TRBV5-1 to TRBJ2-5, with D maybe TRBD2 (5 bases). CDR1 is SGHRS and CDR2 is YFSETQ in the germline V gene. Trimming took 1 base from V and 5 from J, leaving 12 bases between them. CDR3 length: 14 residues. In DNA, the CDR3 is TGCGCCAGCAGCTTGTCCCGGGGTACTGAGACCCAGTACTTC. This translates into CASSLSRGTETQYF.